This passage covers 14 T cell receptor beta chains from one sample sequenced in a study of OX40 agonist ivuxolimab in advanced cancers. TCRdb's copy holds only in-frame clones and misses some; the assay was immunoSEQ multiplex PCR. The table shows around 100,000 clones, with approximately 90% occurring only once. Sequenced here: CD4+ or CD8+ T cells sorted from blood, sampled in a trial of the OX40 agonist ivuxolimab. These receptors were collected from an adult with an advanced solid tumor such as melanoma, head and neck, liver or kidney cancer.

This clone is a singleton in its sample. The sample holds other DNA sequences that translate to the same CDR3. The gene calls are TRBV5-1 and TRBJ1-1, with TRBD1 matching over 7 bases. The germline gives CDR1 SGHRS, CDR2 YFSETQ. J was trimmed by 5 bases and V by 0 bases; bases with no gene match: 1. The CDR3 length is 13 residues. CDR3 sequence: CASSLDRGTEAFF. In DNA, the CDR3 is TGCGCCAGCAGCTTGGACAGGGGAACTGAAGCTTTCTTT.

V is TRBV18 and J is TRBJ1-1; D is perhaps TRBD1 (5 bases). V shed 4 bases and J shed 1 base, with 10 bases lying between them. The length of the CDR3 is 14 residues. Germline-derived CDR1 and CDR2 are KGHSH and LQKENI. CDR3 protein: CASSRYRTNTEAFF. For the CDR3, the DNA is TGTGCCAGCTCACGTTACAGGACGAACACTGAAGCTTTCTTT.

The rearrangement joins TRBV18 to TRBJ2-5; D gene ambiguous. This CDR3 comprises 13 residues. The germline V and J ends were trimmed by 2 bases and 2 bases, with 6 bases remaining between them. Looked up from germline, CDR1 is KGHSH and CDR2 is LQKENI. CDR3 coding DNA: TGTGCCAGCTCACCAGATGGGCAAGAGACCCAGTACTTC. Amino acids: CASSPDGQETQYF.

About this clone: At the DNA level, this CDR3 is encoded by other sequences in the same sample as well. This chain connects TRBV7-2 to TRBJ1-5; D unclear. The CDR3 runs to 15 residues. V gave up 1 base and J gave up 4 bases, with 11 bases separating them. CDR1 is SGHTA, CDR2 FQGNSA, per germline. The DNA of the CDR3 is TGTGCCAGCAGCTTAGTTGGGCAAACTAATCAGCCCCAGCATTTT. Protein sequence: CASSLVGQTNQPQHF.

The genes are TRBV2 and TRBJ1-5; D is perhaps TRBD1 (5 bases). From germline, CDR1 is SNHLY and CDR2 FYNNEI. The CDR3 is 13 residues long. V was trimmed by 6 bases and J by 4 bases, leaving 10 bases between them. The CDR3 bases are TGTGCCAGCAGGGGGGACCCTAATCAGCCCCAGCATTTT. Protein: CASRGDPNQPQHF.

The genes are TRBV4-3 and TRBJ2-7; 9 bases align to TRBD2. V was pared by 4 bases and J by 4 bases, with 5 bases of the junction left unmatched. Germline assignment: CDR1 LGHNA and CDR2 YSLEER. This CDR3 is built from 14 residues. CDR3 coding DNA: TGCGCCAGCAGCCCTCGACTAGCGGTATACGAGCAGTACTTC. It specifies CASSPRLAVYEQYF.

The CDR3 nucleotides read TGTGCCTGGTCCACCGGGACTAGTTCCTACGAGCAGTACTTC. Translation gives CAWSTGTSSYEQYF. This chain links TRBV30 with TRBJ2-7; 8 bases are shared with TRBD2. The CDR3 has 14 residues. V lost 5 bases to trimming and J lost 1 base; unmatched junction nucleotides: 7. The germline gives CDR1 GTSNPN, CDR2 SVGIG (reference sequence). Filled out from reference TRBV30 and TRBJ2-7, the complete variable domain reads SQTIHQWPATLVQPVGSPLSLECTVEGTSNPNLYWYRQAAGRGLQLLFYSVGIGQISSEVPQNLSASRPQDRQFILSSKKLLLSDSGFYLCAWSTGTSSYEQYFGPGTRLTVT.

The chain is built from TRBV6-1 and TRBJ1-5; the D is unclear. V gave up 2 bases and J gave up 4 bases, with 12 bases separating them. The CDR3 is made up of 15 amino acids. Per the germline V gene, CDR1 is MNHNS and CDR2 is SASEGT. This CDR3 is CASSELPTGNQPQHF. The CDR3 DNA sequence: TGTGCCAGCAGTGAACTCCCCACCGGGAATCAGCCCCAGCATTTT.

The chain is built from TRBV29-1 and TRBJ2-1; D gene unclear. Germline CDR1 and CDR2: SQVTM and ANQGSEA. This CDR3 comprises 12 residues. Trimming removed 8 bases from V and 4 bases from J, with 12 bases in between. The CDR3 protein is CSPSTAYNEQFF. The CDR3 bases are TGCAGCCCTTCTACAGCTTACAATGAGCAGTTCTTC.

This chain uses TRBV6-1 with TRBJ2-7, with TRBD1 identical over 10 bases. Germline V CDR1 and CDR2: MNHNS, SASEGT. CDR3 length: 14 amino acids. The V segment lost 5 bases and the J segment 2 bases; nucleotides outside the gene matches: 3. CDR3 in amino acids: CASSRQGATYEQYF. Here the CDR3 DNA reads TGTGCCAGCAGTAGACAGGGGGCTACCTACGAGCAGTACTTC.

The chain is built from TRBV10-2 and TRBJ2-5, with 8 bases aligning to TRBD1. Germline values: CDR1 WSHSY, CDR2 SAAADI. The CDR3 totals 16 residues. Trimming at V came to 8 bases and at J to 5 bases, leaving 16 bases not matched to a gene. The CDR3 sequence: CASGGTGTGGRETQYF. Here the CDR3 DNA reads TGCGCCAGCGGAGGAACCGGGACAGGCGGGCGGGAGACCCAGTACTTC.

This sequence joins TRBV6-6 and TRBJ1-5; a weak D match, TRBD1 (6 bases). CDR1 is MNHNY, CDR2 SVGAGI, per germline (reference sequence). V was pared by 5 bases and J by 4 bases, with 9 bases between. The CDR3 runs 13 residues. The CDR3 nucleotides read TGTGCCAGCAGTGGACAGTTAAATCAGCCCCAGCATTTT. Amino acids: CASSGQLNQPQHF.

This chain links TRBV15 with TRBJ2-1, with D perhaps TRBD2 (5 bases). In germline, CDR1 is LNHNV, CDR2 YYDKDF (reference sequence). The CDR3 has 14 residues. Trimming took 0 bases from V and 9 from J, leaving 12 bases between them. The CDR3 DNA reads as TGTGCCACCAGCAGAGAGACGACTAATAGTGAGCAGTTCTTC. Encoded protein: CATSRETTNSEQFF.

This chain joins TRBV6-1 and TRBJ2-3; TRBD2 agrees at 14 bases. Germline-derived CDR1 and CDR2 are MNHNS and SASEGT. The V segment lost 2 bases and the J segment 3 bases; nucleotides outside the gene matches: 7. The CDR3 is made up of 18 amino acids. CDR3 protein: CASSEIGLAGGGTDTQYF. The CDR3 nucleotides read TGTGCCAGCAGTGAAATCGGACTAGCGGGAGGAGGAACAGATACGCAGTATTTT.